The 19 T cell receptor beta chains below come from one sample, sequenced in a study of chemoradiotherapy in HPV16-positive cancers. Libraries were prepared by immunoSEQ multiplex PCR; TCRdb keeps only in-frame clonotypes and omits some of them. This sample has thousands of clones, with roughly four fifths found just once. Sampling was carried out from a patient who underwent chemoradiotherapy. The receptors here all came from a human donor with HPV-associated anogenital cancer.

V and J are TRBV4-1 and TRBJ2-5, with D hard to call. Germline CDR1 is MGHRA and CDR2 is YSYEKL. The germline V and J ends were trimmed by 3 bases and 5 bases, with 10 bases remaining between them. The CDR3 is 13 residues long. CDR3 protein: CASSQPTRETQYF. CDR3 coding DNA: TGCGCCAGCAGCCAGCCCACCAGGGAGACCCAGTACTTC.

This chain joins TRBV6-5 and TRBJ1-1; D unclear. The V end was cut by 5 bases, the J end by 1 base, with 8 bases between. There are 13 residues in the CDR3. CDR1 MNHEY and CDR2 SVGAGI come from the germline V gene. The CDR3 spells CASSSPGNTEAFF. As DNA, the CDR3 is TGTGCCAGCAGTAGCCCGGGGAACACTGAAGCTTTCTTT.

The table lists this clone with a few counts. The rearrangement links TRBV6-5 to TRBJ1-2, with D perhaps TRBD1 (5 bases). Trimming removed 6 bases at V and 8 bases at J, with 13 bases between. Germline CDR1 and CDR2: MNHEY and SVGAGI. The CDR3 sequence is 12 residues long. CDR3 DNA: TGTGCCAGCAGGATTGGGGCGGAGGGCTACACCTTC. Protein sequence: CASRIGAEGYTF.

The chain recombines TRBV19 with TRBJ1-2; TRBD1 agrees at 7 bases. J lost 3 bases, V lost 5 bases, and 3 bases had no gene match. This CDR3 has 13 amino acids. Germline values: CDR1 LNHDA, CDR2 SQIVND (reference sequence). The CDR3 here is CASSHQGDYGYTF. In DNA form, the CDR3 reads TGTGCCAGTAGTCATCAGGGGGACTATGGCTACACCTTC.

The CDR3 coding sequence is TGTGCCAGCAGCCCTACGGGGTACCAAGAGACCCAGTACTTC. Protein product: CASSPTGYQETQYF. This chain connects TRBV11-2 to TRBJ2-5, with a weak D call TRBD2 (5 bases). This CDR3 contains 14 residues. Germline-derived CDR1 and CDR2 are SGHAT and FQNNGV. V was pared by 5 bases and J by 0 bases, with 10 bases between.

The CDR3 coding sequence is TGTGCCAGTAGTACGACAGGGCCCCCAATGCCCCAGCATTTT. It specifies CASSTTGPPMPQHF. The chain uses TRBV19 and TRBJ1-5; TRBD1 matches 7 bases. CDR3 length: 14 residues. CDR1 LNHDA and CDR2 SQIVND come from the germline V gene (reference sequence). V was clipped by 4 bases and J by 9 bases; unmatched bases: 9.

The V gene is TRBV11-3, the J gene TRBJ2-6; D is uncertain. The V end lost 5 bases, the J end lost 2 bases, and 1 base lay between the germline ends. CDR3 length: 12 residues. The V gene's germline CDR1 is SGHNT and CDR2 YENEEA. The CDR3 DNA is TGTGCCAGCAGCCCTGGGGCCAACGTCCTGACTTTC. Translation gives CASSPGANVLTF.

This chain joins TRBV2 and TRBJ2-7; the D is unclear. Trimming took off 6 bases at V and 3 bases at J, with 6 bases between the two ends. CDR1 and CDR2 (germline): SNHLY, FYNNEI. The CDR3 runs to 11 residues. The CDR3 sequence is CASRVGYEQYF. CDR3 coding DNA: TGTGCCAGCAGGGTGGGCTACGAGCAGTACTTC.

This rearrangement joins TRBV27 to TRBJ1-4; 9 bases align to TRBD1. This CDR3 is 17 amino acids long. The V and J ends lost 3 bases and 8 bases, in that order; junction bases with no gene match: 13. Germline lookup yields CDR1 MNHEY and CDR2 SMNVEV (reference sequence). CDR3 DNA: TGTGCCAGCAGTTTGTCGGTTACAGGGGGCGCTTGGGAAAAACTGTTTTTT. It encodes CASSLSVTGGAWEKLFF.

This clone was seen only once. The chain carries TRBV19 and TRBJ1-1, with D unresolved. The CDR3 runs to 13 residues. Germline V lookup: CDR1 LNHDA, CDR2 SQIVND (reference sequence). V was pared by 7 bases and J by 0 bases, with 9 bases between. CDR3 nucleotide sequence: TGTGCCAGTACCTTAACGATGAACACTGAAGCTTTCTTT. Encoded protein: CASTLTMNTEAFF. The full variable domain, its missing parts supplied by reference TRBV19 and TRBJ1-1, is DGGITQSPKYLFRKEGQNVTLSCEQNLNHDAMYWYRQDPGQGLRLIYYSQIVNDFQKGDIAEGYSVSREKKESFPLTVTSAQKNPTAFYLCASTLTMNTEAFFGQGTRLTVV.

V usage is TRBV19 and J usage is TRBJ1-5; 8 bases map to TRBD1. The germline V gene encodes CDR1 LNHDA and CDR2 SQIVND (reference sequence). The trim removed 7 bases at V and 0 bases at J, leaving 5 bases unmatched. This CDR3 comprises 15 residues. As DNA, the CDR3 is TGTGCCAGTACTGAGACAGGGGATAGCAATCAGCCCCAGCATTTT. As protein: CASTETGDSNQPQHF.

V gene TRBV4-3 combines with J gene TRBJ1-6, with D possibly matching TRBD1 (5 bases). Trimming left V 1 base short and J 6 bases short, with 13 bases between. CDR1 and CDR2 (germline): LGHNA, YSLEER. The CDR3 runs 16 residues. CDR3 sequence (DNA): TGCGCCAGCAGCCAAGTACCTCGGGGGAGTAATTCACCCCTCCACTTT. Translated: CASSQVPRGSNSPLHF.

This clone was seen only a few times. The V gene is TRBV18, the J gene TRBJ1-2; the D gene is possibly TRBD1 (6 bases). Germline CDR1 is KGHSH and CDR2 is LQKENI. The length of the CDR3 is 14 residues. Deletions cut 3 bases from V and 12 bases from J, with 20 bases between. CDR3 protein: CASSPPRGLDRHTF. The CDR3 DNA follows: TGTGCCAGCTCACCCCCGCGCGGGCTCGACAGGCACACCTTC.

This clone was recorded a few times. The chain combines TRBV7-3 with TRBJ1-1; D ambiguous. Looked up from germline, CDR1 is SGHTA and CDR2 is FQGTGA. The CDR3 is 14 residues long. Trimming took 5 bases from V and 2 from J, leaving 12 bases between them. This CDR3 reads CASSNLGENTEAFF. In nucleotides, the CDR3 is TGTGCCAGCAGCAACCTTGGCGAAAACACTGAAGCTTTCTTT.

This chain connects TRBV19 to TRBJ1-1; D unclear. The germline V and J ends were trimmed by 5 bases and 4 bases, with 8 bases remaining between them. In germline, CDR1 is LNHDA, CDR2 SQIVND (reference sequence). The CDR3 spans 12 residues. Here the CDR3 DNA reads TGTGCCAGTAGTCCCGCGGGCACTGAAGCTTTCTTT. Residues: CASSPAGTEAFF.

This chain joins TRBV28 and TRBJ1-2; the D gene is possibly TRBD1 (5 bases). Germline V gene lookup returns CDR1 MDHEN and CDR2 SYDVKM. This CDR3 region has 14 residues. Trimming removed 10 bases from V and 1 base from J, with 16 bases in between. The CDR3 bases are TGTGCCATTCGTGGAGGGGCCTATAACTATGGCTACACCTTC. Protein sequence: CAIRGGAYNYGYTF.

In nucleotides, the CDR3 is TGTGCCAGTACCTCGATCTCGGGACAGGGATTCTATGGCTACACCTTC. Translating gives CASTSISGQGFYGYTF. The V and J genes are TRBV19 and TRBJ1-2; 9 bases align to TRBD1. Germline CDR1 and CDR2: LNHDA and SQIVND (reference sequence). The V segment lost 7 bases and the J segment 4 bases; nucleotides outside the gene matches: 13. The CDR3 loop spans 16 amino acids.

The rearrangement uses TRBV9 and TRBJ1-2; 8 bases agree with TRBD1. The CDR3 runs to 17 residues. Germline CDR1 is SGDLS and CDR2 is YYNGEE. With V trimmed by 0 bases and J by 2 bases, 9 bases remained unmatched. CDR3 sequence (DNA): TGTGCCAGCAGCGTAGGCAGGGGGCCCTTAAAAAACTATGGCTACACCTTC. Its protein is CASSVGRGPLKNYGYTF.

V is TRBV18 and J is TRBJ2-1, with a tentative D call TRBD2 (6 bases). Per germline, CDR1 KGHSH and CDR2 LQKENI. Trimming pared 5 bases from V and 0 bases from J, leaving 14 bases between. The CDR3 spans 16 residues. This chain's CDR3 is CASSFSGESSYNEQFF. Here the CDR3 DNA reads TGTGCCAGCTCATTTAGCGGCGAAAGCTCCTACAATGAGCAGTTCTTC.